Listed below are T cell receptor beta chains from one sample, sequenced in a study of cytomegalovirus exposure and HLA in healthy donors. Repertoires were generated with immunoSEQ multiplex PCR, while TCRdb's copy carries only in-frame clones and drops some. This table has about 190,000 clones, just under 75% appearing once. Sequenced: PBMCs. These receptors all come from a woman between 25 and 40 years old in good health and CMV-seropositive. CDR3s include the opening cysteine and the closing phenylalanine or tryptophan. The order of the fields is CDR3 protein, CDR3 DNA, J gene, D gene, clone size, V gene. A D gene is named only where the DNA matches it firmly. For some rows the clone size is stated as once, few or many, or as a class when expanded; others skip it.

CASTFVGEQEKLFF | TGTGCCAGCACCTTTGTAGGGGAACAAGAAAAACTGTTTTTT | TRBJ1-4 | - | - | TRBV6-5
CASSQGMNTEAFF | TGTGCCAGCAGTCAGGGGATGAACACTGAAGCTTTCTTT | TRBJ1-1 | - | few | TRBV2
CASTADGNQPQHF | TGTGCCTCTACGGCGGATGGCAATCAGCCCCAGCATTTT | TRBJ1-5 | - | - | TRBV6-1
CASSYNKGNIQYF | TGTGCCAGCAGTTATAACAAGGGGAACATTCAGTACTTC | TRBJ2-4 | - | - | TRBV6-5
CASRPGLAGEYGELFF | TGTGCCAGCAGACCGGGACTAGCGGGAGAATACGGGGAGCTGTTTTTT | TRBJ2-2 | TRBD2 | few | TRBV28
CARSWGLAGGSLSTDTQYF | TGTGCCAGAAGCTGGGGACTAGCGGGAGGGTCCCTTAGCACAGATACGCAGTATTTT | TRBJ2-3 | TRBD2 | - | TRBV5-3
CASSPVKWLLVPQGREQPQHF | TGTGCCAGCAGCCCGGTAAAGTGGCTTTTGGTACCCCAGGGCAGGGAACAGCCCCAGCATTTT | TRBJ1-5 | - | once | TRBV28
CASSDVGPRGAFF | TGTGCCAGCAGTGACGTTGGGCCGCGTGGGGCTTTCTTT | TRBJ1-1 | - | once | TRBV6-1
CASQRDRDQNIQYF | TGTGCCAGCCAAAGAGACAGGGACCAAAACATTCAGTACTTC | TRBJ2-4 | TRBD1 | - | TRBV2
CASLPGINIQYF | TGTGCCAGCCTCCCGGGAATTAACATTCAGTACTTC | TRBJ2-4 | - | - | TRBV5-8
CASSQDYRGYYGYTF | TGTGCCAGCAGCCAAGATTATCGGGGTTACTATGGCTACACCTTC | TRBJ1-2 | - | - | TRBV14
CASRPGRIADTQYF | TGTGCCAGCAGGCCAGGGAGGATCGCAGATACGCAGTATTTT | TRBJ2-3 | - | - | TRBV6-5
CASSPPPGSTGELFF | TGTGCCAGCAGCCCGCCCCCCGGGAGCACCGGGGAGCTGTTTTTT | TRBJ2-2 | - | - | TRBV7-2
CASSHLTSGTYNEQFF | TGTGCCAGCAGCCACCTGACTAGCGGGACCTACAATGAGCAGTTCTTC | TRBJ2-1 | TRBD2 | - | TRBV7-9
CASTSGRLTVNTEAFF | TGTGCCAGCACAAGTGGGAGACTTACGGTTAACACTGAAGCTTTCTTT | TRBJ1-1 | - | - | TRBV28
CASSFGIAESSYNEQFF | TGTGCCAGCAGCTTCGGGATAGCGGAAAGCTCCTACAATGAGCAGTTCTTC | TRBJ2-1 | - | - | TRBV11-3
CASSLVRANEAFF | TGTGCCAGCAGTTTGGTGAGGGCCAATGAAGCTTTCTTT | TRBJ1-1 | - | - | TRBV28
CASSQRELRGNEQFF | TGTGCCAGCAGCCAAAGGGAGTTGCGGGGCAATGAGCAGTTCTTC | TRBJ2-1 | - | once | TRBV7-9
CASSGYSYEQYF | TGTGCCAGTAGCGGTTACTCCTACGAGCAGTACTTC | TRBJ2-7 | - | - | TRBV19
CASRVRNLGSNQPQHF | TGTGCCAGTAGAGTTAGGAATCTAGGTAGCAATCAGCCCCAGCATTTT | TRBJ1-5 | - | - | TRBV19
CASRQGYTEAFF | TGTGCCAGTCGACAGGGGTACACTGAAGCTTTCTTT | TRBJ1-1 | TRBD1 | - | TRBV19
CASSQTYEQYF | TGTGCCAGCAGTCAAACCTACGAGCAGTACTTC | TRBJ2-7 | - | once | TRBV28
CASSQVGAPQETQYF | TGCGCCAGCAGCCAAGTGGGGGCCCCTCAAGAGACCCAGTACTTC | TRBJ2-5 | - | - | TRBV4-1
CASSSAGGYEQYF | TGTGCCAGCAGCTCCGCAGGGGGCTACGAGCAGTACTTC | TRBJ2-7 | TRBD1 | - | TRBV7-9
CATSSPAGASTGELFF | TGTGCCACCAGCTCCCCAGCGGGGGCGAGTACCGGGGAGCTGTTTTTT | TRBJ2-2 | TRBD2 | - | TRBV15
CASSIGAGQNTEAFF | TGTGCCAGTAGTATAGGGGCGGGGCAAAACACTGAAGCTTTCTTT | TRBJ1-1 | - | - | TRBV19
CASSLDRGHGNTIYF | TGTGCCAGCAGCTTGGACAGGGGGCATGGAAACACCATATATTTT | TRBJ1-3 | TRBD1 | - | TRBV5-6
CASSIDGTSDETQYF | TGTGCCAGTAGTATAGACGGGACATCGGATGAGACCCAGTACTTC | TRBJ2-5 | - | - | TRBV19
CASRPQVVQETQYF | TGTGCCAGTAGACCCCAGGTGGTTCAAGAGACCCAGTACTTC | TRBJ2-5 | - | - | TRBV19
CASPGEMDTEAFF | TGTGCCAGTCCGGGAGAAATGGACACTGAAGCTTTCTTT | TRBJ1-1 | - | - | TRBV2
CASSLGQSYFSYEQYF | TGTGCCAGCAGCCTCGGACAGTCATATTTCTCCTACGAGCAGTACTTC | TRBJ2-7 | - | - | TRBV11-2
CASNPGSGTQYF | TGCGCCAGCAATCCGGGATCGGGTACGCAGTATTTT | TRBJ2-3 | - | - | TRBV10-1
CASNFSGGAYYEQYF | TGTGCCAGCAACTTCTCGGGGGGGGCTTACTACGAGCAGTACTTC | TRBJ2-7 | TRBD2 | few | TRBV7-6
CASSKVGGWEANTGELFF | TGTGCCAGCAGCAAAGTCGGGGGGTGGGAGGCGAACACCGGGGAGCTGTTTTTT | TRBJ2-2 | - | - | TRBV21-1
CASSWRLAGRGDYNEQFF | TGTGCCAGTAGTTGGCGACTAGCGGGAAGGGGTGACTACAATGAGCAGTTCTTC | TRBJ2-1 | TRBD2 | - | TRBV19
CASSLDRSYEQYF | TGTGCCAGCAGCTTAGACAGATCCTACGAGCAGTACTTC | TRBJ2-7 | - | - | TRBV11-2
CASSLDRGLYNEQFF | TGTGCCAGTAGTTTGGACAGGGGTCTTTACAATGAGCAGTTCTTC | TRBJ2-1 | TRBD1 | - | TRBV19
CASSPRIKSSSYNEQFF | TGTGCCAGCAGCCCGCGTATTAAGTCGAGCTCCTACAATGAGCAGTTCTTC | TRBJ2-1 | - | - | TRBV11-2
CASSLAFLRNEQYF | TGTGCCAGCAGCTTAGCTTTCCTCAGGAACGAGCAGTACTTC | TRBJ2-7 | - | - | TRBV7-8
CASSQGQGDEQYF | TGTGCCAGCTCCCAGGGACAGGGTGACGAGCAGTACTTC | TRBJ2-7 | TRBD1 | - | TRBV11-2
CASKKTRRISNTGELFF | TGTGCCAGCAAAAAGACGAGGCGGATTTCGAACACCGGGGAGCTGTTTTTT | TRBJ2-2 | - | - | TRBV27
CASSSNSRSYGYTF | TGTGCCAGCAGTTCAAACAGCAGGTCCTATGGCTACACCTTC | TRBJ1-2 | - | few | TRBV27
CASSPSRDTGPHEQYF | TGTGCCAGCAGCCCGTCCCGGGACACGGGACCTCACGAGCAGTACTTC | TRBJ2-7 | - | - | TRBV7-9
CASSLGTEGNEQFF | TGTGCCAGCAGTCTCGGGACTGAGGGCAATGAGCAGTTCTTC | TRBJ2-1 | - | - | TRBV28
CASSQEIAGAFGDEQFF | TGTGCCAGCAGCCAAGAAATAGCGGGAGCCTTCGGCGATGAGCAGTTCTTC | TRBJ2-1 | TRBD2 | - | TRBV4-2
CASSQDGEGSYEQYF | TGTGCCAGCAGCCAAGACGGCGAGGGCTCCTACGAGCAGTACTTC | TRBJ2-7 | - | - | TRBV14
CSARGAEQIQYNEQFF | TGCAGCGCCAGGGGGGCGGAACAAATTCAATACAATGAGCAGTTCTTC | TRBJ2-1 | - | - | TRBV29-1
CASSRDRSSAGIGYEQYF | TGTGCCAGCTCACGGGACAGGTCGTCCGCGGGCATCGGCTACGAGCAGTACTTC | TRBJ2-7 | TRBD1 | - | TRBV18
CTSSRSVREQYF | TGTACCAGCAGCCGATCGGTGCGGGAGCAGTACTTC | TRBJ2-7 | - | - | TRBV11-2
CASSSHAQVRNTEAFF | TGTGCCAGCAGCTCCCATGCTCAGGTCCGGAACACTGAAGCTTTCTTT | TRBJ1-1 | - | once | TRBV11-2
CASIILSSYNEQFF | TGTGCCAGCATCATTCTGAGCTCCTACAATGAGCAGTTCTTC | TRBJ2-1 | - | - | TRBV27
CASSLGTSGTYEQYF | TGCGCCAGCAGCCTAGGGACTAGCGGGACCTACGAGCAGTACTTC | TRBJ2-7 | TRBD2 | - | TRBV4-1
CASRASGSYEQYF | TGTGCCAGCAGGGCTAGCGGGTCCTACGAGCAGTACTTC | TRBJ2-7 | TRBD2 | - | TRBV27
CASSLATLAGGPNEQFF | TGTGCCAGCAGCCTAGCTACCTTGGCGGGAGGGCCTAATGAGCAGTTCTTC | TRBJ2-1 | TRBD2 | - | TRBV11-2
CASSDLGTQSNQPQHF | TGTGCCAGCAGCGACCTTGGGACACAAAGCAATCAGCCCCAGCATTTT | TRBJ1-5 | - | few | TRBV7-9
CASSFGGQGGNQPQHF | TGTGCCAGCAGTTTCGGGGGGCAAGGGGGCAATCAGCCCCAGCATTTT | TRBJ1-5 | - | - | TRBV27